This T cell receptor beta chain stems from a study of Ad26.COV2.S vaccination and SARS-CoV-2 variants. About the study: A participant enrolled in the COV1001 Ad26.COV2.S trial arm provided the sample. Donor got 5x10^10 or 1x10^11 viral particles of Ad26.COV2.S.

Profiling relied on immunoSEQ multiplex PCR, and the TCRdb table lists in-frame clones only, not all of them. The data show about 380,000 clones, 83% seen once. Study results and limitations: Reportedly, after vaccination the spike-specific CD8+ and CD4+ T cell responses displayed substantial breadth. Using TCR breadth and depth analyses may have led to underestimated total T cell responses.

Treatment reported: roughly 20 received Ad26.COV2.S at low or high dose, single or two shots; about five received placebo; per-sample allocation not given. Specimens were obtained on day 63 following the first vaccine or placebo injection. Details on this clone: Its specificity is unknown.

The sequence was collected from a person aged 18-65 years who received the Ad26.COV2.S COVID-19 vaccine or a placebo. This material consisted of peripheral blood, taken in a trial of Ad26.COV2.S vaccine versus placebo.

The CDR3 spells CATSRETGGPNTEAFF. The CDR3 DNA is TGTGCCACCAGCAGAGAAACAGGGGGCCCTAACACTGAAGCTTTCTTT. This chain uses TRBV15 with TRBJ1-1; TRBD1 agrees at 9 bases. Germline-derived CDR1 and CDR2 are LNHNV and YYDKDF (reference sequence). The J segment lost 2 bases and the V segment lost 0 bases, leaving 4 bases of the junction unmatched. The CDR3 is made up of 16 amino acids.